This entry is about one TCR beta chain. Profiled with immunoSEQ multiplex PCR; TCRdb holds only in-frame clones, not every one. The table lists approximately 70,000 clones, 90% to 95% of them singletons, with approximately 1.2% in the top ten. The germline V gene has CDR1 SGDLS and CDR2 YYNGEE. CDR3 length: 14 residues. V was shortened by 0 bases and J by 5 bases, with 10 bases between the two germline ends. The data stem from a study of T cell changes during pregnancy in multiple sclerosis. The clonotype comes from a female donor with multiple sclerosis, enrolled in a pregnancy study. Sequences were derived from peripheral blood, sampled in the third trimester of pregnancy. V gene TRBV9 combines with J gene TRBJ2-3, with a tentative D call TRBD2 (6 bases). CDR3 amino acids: CASSVGRAEDTQYF. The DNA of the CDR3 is TGTGCCAGCAGCGTAGGGAGGGCGGAAGATACGCAGTATTTT.